A single sample is the source of the 9 T cell receptor beta chains below, sequenced in a study of shared clonotypes between healthy human individuals. In the naive CD8 group, cells lacked CD45RO and were positively selected for CCR7, so terminally differentiated effector memory CD45RA+ cells were left out. Libraries were prepared by immunoSEQ multiplex PCR; TCRdb keeps only in-frame clonotypes and omits some of them. The repertoire holds millions of clones, with approximately 95% as singletons. The source material was naive CD8+ T cells sorted from blood. The receptors originated from a man aged 18 to 35 in good health.

The chain combines TRBV27 with TRBJ2-7; 11 nucleotides agree with TRBD2. V lost 3 bases, J lost 7 bases, and 11 bases stayed unmatched. Germline V lookup: CDR1 MNHEY, CDR2 SMNVEV (reference sequence). This CDR3 region has 16 residues. The CDR3 region is CASSLNIAGGPGEQYF. The DNA for the CDR3 is TGTGCCAGCAGTTTGAATATAGCGGGAGGGCCTGGGGAGCAGTACTTC.

This clone was seen a single time. The chain joins TRBV29-1 to TRBJ2-1; D may be TRBD2 (6 bases). This CDR3 has 15 amino acids. V was pared by 2 bases and J by 1 base, with 12 bases between. The germline CDR1 and CDR2 sequences are SQVTM and ANQGSEA. CDR3 coding DNA: TGCAGCGTTGAAAGCGGGTTTAGTTCCTACAATGAGCAGTTCTTC. It is translated as CSVESGFSSYNEQFF.

The chain combines TRBV9 with TRBJ1-2, with D perhaps TRBD1 (5 bases). There are 13 residues in the CDR3. V was trimmed by 4 bases and J by 4 bases, leaving 11 bases between them. The germline V gene has CDR1 SGDLS and CDR2 YYNGEE. The CDR3 reads CASSLGTVYGYTF. CDR3 bases: TGTGCCAGCAGCTTAGGGACCGTCTATGGCTACACCTTC.

The chain combines TRBV11-3 with TRBJ1-2; the match to TRBD1 covers 7 bases. The CDR3 is 13 amino acids. Looked up from germline, CDR1 is SGHNT and CDR2 is YENEEA. V lost 5 bases to trimming and J lost 4 bases; unmatched junction nucleotides: 4. This CDR3 reads CASSLRQGYGYTF. The CDR3 bases are TGTGCCAGCAGCCTCCGACAGGGCTATGGCTACACCTTC. The full variable domain, completed using reference TRBV11-3 and TRBJ1-2, is EAGVVQSPRYKIIEKKQPVAFWCNPISGHNTLYWYLQNLGQGPELLIRYENEEAVDDSQLPKDRFSAERLKGVDSTLKIQPAELGDSAVYLCASSLRQGYGYTFGSGTRLTVV.

The rearrangement uses TRBV5-5 and TRBJ2-3; the match to TRBD1 covers 7 bases. Losses at the gene ends were 4 bases for V and 3 bases for J; bases not matched to a gene: 8. Germline CDR1 and CDR2: SGHKS and YYEKEE (reference sequence). The CDR3 length is 15 residues. The CDR3 DNA reads TGTGCCAGCAGCATGGACAGGCCCAGGACAGATACGCAGTATTTT. Its translation is CASSMDRPRTDTQYF.

The chain has TRBV4-1 and TRBJ2-7; 9 nucleotides agree with TRBD2. CDR1 and CDR2 from the germline V gene are MGHRA and YSYEKL. The CDR3 sequence is 17 residues long. Unmatched junction bases numbered 12, after V lost 1 base and J lost 5 bases. DNA for the CDR3: TGCGCCAGCAGCCAAGTCGGGGGTAGCGGGGGAAGAAACGAGCAGTACTTC. Protein product: CASSQVGGSGGRNEQYF.

This chain connects TRBV5-1 to TRBJ2-7; 7 bases agree with TRBD2. V shed 6 bases, J shed 6 bases, and the junction held 18 bases outside the gene matches. Germline CDR1 SGHRS, CDR2 YFSETQ. The CDR3 has 16 residues. CDR3 sequence (DNA): TGCGCCAGCAAATCGGCGGGGGTTCTAGATTCTTCCGAGCAGTACTTC. Translating gives CASKSAGVLDSSEQYF.

V gene TRBV25-1 combines with J gene TRBJ2-3, with TRBD1 matching over 8 bases. Unmatched junction bases numbered 0, after V lost 6 bases and J lost 4 bases. The CDR3 consists of 12 residues. Germline CDR1 reads MGHDK; CDR2 reads SYGVNS. The CDR3 DNA reads as TGTGCCAGCAGGGGACAGGCAGATACGCAGTATTTT. Translating gives CASRGQADTQYF.

V is TRBV4-3 and J is TRBJ2-2; D unclear. V lost 3 bases and J 0 bases, leaving 11 bases between the germline ends. Per the germline V gene, CDR1 is LGHNA and CDR2 is YSLEER. The CDR3 has 16 residues. The CDR3 here is CASSQTVFANTGELFF. For the CDR3, the DNA is TGCGCCAGCAGCCAGACGGTCTTCGCGAACACCGGGGAGCTGTTTTTT.